Listed here are 29 T cell receptor beta chains from one sample, sequenced in a study of cytomegalovirus exposure and HLA in healthy donors. PCR used 60 Vbeta primers and 13 Jbeta primers. Clones were sequenced by immunoSEQ multiplex PCR, and TCRdb holds only the in-frame ones, with some missing. The sample records around 280,000 clones, around 90% being singletons. Material: PBMCs. The receptor source for this set is a woman younger than 30 in good health and CMV-seronegative.

This chain links TRBV30 with TRBJ2-2; 9 positions match TRBD2. The CDR3 consists of 18 residues. Germline V CDR1 and CDR2: GTSNPN, SVGIG (reference sequence). Trimming cost V 7 bases and J 2 bases; bases outside gene matches: 17. CDR3 region: CASLPGTSRARNTGELFF. CDR3 nucleotide sequence: TGTGCCTCCCTCCCCGGGACTAGCCGGGCGAGAAACACCGGGGAGCTGTTTTTT.

This chain links TRBV11-2 with TRBJ1-6; D gene unclear. Per germline, CDR1 SGHAT and CDR2 FQNNGV. V was pared by 1 base and J by 4 bases, with 8 bases between. The length of the CDR3 is 15 residues. CDR3 loop: CASSLVTGYNSPLHF. The CDR3 bases are TGTGCCAGCAGCTTAGTTACGGGGTATAATTCACCCCTCCACTTT.

V gene TRBV7-9 combines with J gene TRBJ2-3, with TRBD2 identical over 13 bases. Germline CDR1 and CDR2: SEHNR and FQNEAQ (reference sequence). V lost 5 bases and J lost 6; bases outside the gene matches: 8. The CDR3 contains 16 residues. CDR3 in amino acids: CASSPGLAGAGDTQYF. CDR3 coding DNA: TGTGCCAGCAGCCCAGGACTAGCGGGGGCGGGGGATACGCAGTATTTT.

This rearrangement joins TRBV27 to TRBJ1-1, with 9 bases matching TRBD1. This CDR3 region has 12 residues. V lost 2 bases and J lost 11; bases outside the gene matches: 3. Germline assignment: CDR1 MNHEY and CDR2 SMNVEV (reference sequence). This chain's CDR3 is CASSLRQGEAFF. The CDR3 nucleotides read TGTGCCAGCAGTTTAAGACAGGGGGAGGCTTTCTTT.

The rearrangement joins TRBV7-3 to TRBJ2-1, with TRBD2 identical over 12 bases. The CDR3 contains 13 residues. Germline V gives CDR1 SGHTA, CDR2 FQGTGA. J lost 9 bases, V lost 5 bases, and 2 bases had no gene match. CDR3 in amino acids: CASSTLAGGEQFF. In DNA, the CDR3 is TGTGCCAGCAGCACACTAGCGGGGGGTGAGCAGTTCTTC.

The chain has TRBV7-9 and TRBJ2-3; 12 positions agree with TRBD2. Germline V gene lookup returns CDR1 SEHNR and CDR2 FQNEAQ (reference sequence). J lost 0 bases, V lost 5 bases, and 12 bases had no gene match. CDR3 size: 19 residues. CDR3 loop: CASSPRLAGALLSTDTQYF. The CDR3 DNA is TGTGCCAGCAGCCCGAGACTAGCGGGGGCCCTCTTAAGCACAGATACGCAGTATTTT.

This clone was recorded once. The V gene is TRBV7-6, the J gene TRBJ2-1; 8 nucleotides line up with TRBD1. J gave up 10 bases and V 0 bases, and 8 bases lay outside the gene matches. Germline-derived CDR1 and CDR2 are SGHVS and FNYEAQ. The CDR3 extends over 15 amino acids. The CDR3 is CASSLAPDRVDEQFF. As DNA, the CDR3 is TGTGCCAGCAGCTTAGCCCCGGACAGGGTGGACGAGCAGTTCTTC.

The chain employs TRBV9 and TRBJ1-5, with 7 bases fitting TRBD1. V trimming: 1 base; J trimming: 3 bases; junction bases outside the gene matches: 4. The CDR3 sequence is 15 residues long. Germline CDR1 reads SGDLS; CDR2 reads YYNGEE. CDR3 in DNA: TGTGCCAGCAGCGTACAGGGGGTGCCCAATCAGCCCCAGCATTTT. This sequence encodes CASSVQGVPNQPQHF.

The V gene is TRBV18, the J gene TRBJ1-1, with D perhaps matching TRBD1 (5 bases). Trimming left V 0 bases short and J 3 bases short, with 5 bases between. Germline values: CDR1 KGHSH, CDR2 LQKENI. CDR3 length: 13 residues. The CDR3 spells CASSPPGDTEAFF. The CDR3 bases are TGTGCCAGCTCACCACCAGGGGACACTGAAGCTTTCTTT. Looking up the rest from reference TRBV18 and TRBJ1-1 gives the full variable domain: NAGVMQNPRHLVRRRGQEARLRCSPMKGHSHVYWYRQLPEEGLKFMVYLQKENIIDESGMPKERFSAEFPKEGPSILRIQQVVRGDSAAYFCASSPPGDTEAFFGQGTRLTVV.

This rearrangement joins TRBV6-6 to TRBJ2-1, with TRBD2 matching 11 bases. Germline V gene data show CDR1 as MNHNY and CDR2 as SVGAGI (reference sequence). V dropped 6 bases and J dropped 5; count of bases not matched to a gene: 3. This CDR3 is built from 14 residues. Here the CDR3 reads CASRKTSGDNEQFF. The CDR3 DNA reads as TGTGCCAGCAGGAAGACTAGCGGGGACAATGAGCAGTTCTTC.

The chain recombines TRBV7-6 with TRBJ2-2; D is possibly TRBD1 (6 bases). This CDR3 comprises 15 residues. Germline V lookup: CDR1 SGHVS, CDR2 FNYEAQ. Between the trimmed V and J ends, which lost 5 bases and 3 bases, there was a span of 13 bases. The CDR3 DNA reads TGTGCCAGCAGCCACCCCCAGGGGTACACCGGGGAGCTGTTTTTT. It codes for CASSHPQGYTGELFF.

Here the CDR3 reads CASSSGTGFGNTIYF. Written as DNA, the CDR3 is TGTGCCAGCAGTTCCGGGACAGGGTTTGGAAACACCATATATTTT. The chain has TRBV7-8 and TRBJ1-3, with 9 positions matching TRBD1. V shed 6 bases and J 3 bases; nucleotides not matched to a gene: 6. CDR3 length: 15 amino acids. Germline CDR1 is SGHVS and CDR2 is FQNEAQ.

This chain connects TRBV5-4 to TRBJ2-5; maybe TRBD1 (5 bases). Near its end, the DNA agrees better with TRBJ2-7, so the J call may be wrong. CDR1 and CDR2 (germline): SGHNT, YYREEE (reference sequence). The CDR3 consists of 15 residues. The CDR3 loop reads CASSLAAGQRNEQYF. The DNA for the CDR3 is TGTGCCAGCAGCTTGGCTGCAGGGCAACGGAACGAGCAGTACTTC.

This rearrangement joins TRBV5-1 to TRBJ2-7, with 8 bases lining up with TRBD2. This CDR3 comprises 16 residues. V shed 4 bases, J shed 6 bases, and the junction held 15 bases outside the gene matches. Germline V gene lookup returns CDR1 SGHRS and CDR2 YFSETQ. CDR3 region: CASSPLRGLASSEQYF. The CDR3, as DNA: TGCGCCAGCAGCCCCCTTCGTGGACTAGCTTCGAGCGAGCAGTACTTC.

The chain carries TRBV10-1 and TRBJ2-1; D is perhaps TRBD1 (6 bases). CDR3 length: 12 amino acids. Per germline, CDR1 WNHNN and CDR2 SYGVQD (reference sequence). V gave up 0 bases and J gave up 10 bases, with 7 bases separating them. CDR3 region: CASSESGAEQFF. CDR3 DNA sequence: TGCGCCAGCAGTGAGTCGGGGGCGGAGCAGTTCTTC.

This clone was found a few times. The rearrangement joins TRBV2 to TRBJ2-2; D remains unclear. Germline CDR1 SNHLY, CDR2 FYNNEI. The CDR3 extends over 11 amino acids. The V and J ends lost 8 bases and 3 bases respectively, with 4 bases between them. CDR3 coding DNA: TGTGCCAGCGTCGACACCGGGGAGCTGTTTTTT. It translates to CASVDTGELFF.

The chain couples TRBV16 to TRBJ1-2, with 7 nucleotides matching TRBD1. Germline values: CDR1 KGHSY, CDR2 FQNENV. V dropped 4 bases and J dropped 2; count of bases not matched to a gene: 7. The length of the CDR3 is 15 residues. CDR3 nucleotide sequence: TGTGCCAGCAGCCCCCCGGGACAGACAAACTATGGCTACACCTTC. This encodes CASSPPGQTNYGYTF.

The CDR3 region has the DNA TGTGCCAGCTCACCGGGCAGGGGGCTGTCCTACGAGCAGTACTTC. Protein sequence: CASSPGRGLSYEQYF. The V gene is TRBV18, the J gene TRBJ2-7; TRBD1 matches at 8 bases. The CDR3 extends over 15 amino acids. Germline lookup yields CDR1 KGHSH and CDR2 LQKENI. Trimming removed 3 bases from V and 1 base from J; junction bases left unmatched: 5.

The chain combines TRBV29-1 with TRBJ2-2; 8 bases fit TRBD1. Germline assignment: CDR1 SQVTM and CDR2 ANQGSEA. V lost 7 bases and J lost 6; bases outside the gene matches: 4. The CDR3 spans 12 residues. The CDR3, as DNA: TGCAGCGGAAGGACAGGGCCCGGGGAGCTGTTTTTT. Translated: CSGRTGPGELFF.

This clone showed up just a few times. The chain employs TRBV15 and TRBJ1-6; D might be TRBD1 (5 bases). The CDR3 runs to 16 residues. Trimming pared 0 bases from V and 7 bases from J, leaving 13 bases between. Looked up from germline, CDR1 is LNHNV and CDR2 is YYDKDF (reference sequence). CDR3 in DNA: TGTGCCACCAGCAGAGAGGGTGCAGGGAGGAATTCACCCCTCCACTTT. As protein: CATSREGAGRNSPLHF.

The rearrangement uses TRBV6-1 and TRBJ2-2; D is possibly TRBD1 (5 bases). There are 13 residues in the CDR3. Germline assignment: CDR1 MNHNS and CDR2 SASEGT. V lost 5 bases to trimming and J lost 5 bases, with 9 bases between them. This CDR3 reads CASSRTPTGELFF. The CDR3 bases are TGTGCCAGCAGTAGGACACCAACCGGGGAGCTGTTTTTT.

The chain is built from TRBV7-2 and TRBJ2-5, with D tentatively TRBD2 (5 bases). Germline CDR1 SGHTA, CDR2 FQGNSA. The V end lost 5 bases, the J end lost 4 bases, and 17 bases lay between the germline ends. The CDR3 extends over 15 amino acids. CDR3 DNA sequence: TGTGCCAGCAGCGCTCTAGCTGAGAAGGGAGAGACCCAGTACTTC. It specifies CASSALAEKGETQYF.

The rearrangement uses TRBV7-9 and TRBJ2-1; D is perhaps TRBD1 (6 bases). From germline, CDR1 is SEHNR and CDR2 FQNEAQ (reference sequence). This CDR3 is 13 amino acids long. The ends were cut back, 2 bases at V and 10 bases at J, with 12 bases in the middle. The CDR3 protein is CASSLKRGTEQFF. CDR3 bases: TGTGCCAGCAGCTTAAAACGAGGGACAGAGCAGTTCTTC.

With respect to this clone: One end of the junction does not line up with germline, which may come from a read error. Other DNA sequences in this specimen translate into the identical CDR3. The chain couples TRBV5-4 to TRBJ1-3; D uncertain. Germline V gives CDR1 SGHNT, CDR2 YYREEE (reference sequence). The CDR3 has 14 amino acids. The CDR3 sequence: CASSLYAGGNTIYF. The CDR3 DNA follows: TGTGCCAGCAGCTTGTACGCGGGAGGAAACACCATATACTTT.

This rearrangement joins TRBV5-1 to TRBJ2-5; 8 bases match TRBD1. The DNA end is more similar to TRBJ2-7, so the J call may be wrong. The CDR3 consists of 14 residues. The germline CDR1 and CDR2 sequences are SGHRS and YFSETQ. CDR3 residues: CASSPWTGTYEQYF. For the CDR3, the DNA is TGCGCCAGCAGCCCCTGGACAGGGACCTACGAGCAGTACTTC.

The J gene is TRBJ2-7, the V gene TRBV2; the match to TRBD1 covers 8 bases. This CDR3 is built from 12 residues. The V segment lost 8 bases and the J segment 3 bases; nucleotides outside the gene matches: 3. Germline loops: CDR1 SNHLY, CDR2 FYNNEI. The chain's CDR3 is CASATGVYEQYF. In DNA form, the CDR3 reads TGTGCCAGCGCGACAGGGGTCTACGAGCAGTACTTC.

V is TRBV13 and J is TRBJ2-2; TRBD2 agrees at 9 bases. The CDR3 spans 15 residues. Germline V gives CDR1 PRHDT, CDR2 FYEKMQ (reference sequence). With 6 bases clipped from V and 6 bases from J, the junction kept 8 bases outside the gene matches. The CDR3 region has the DNA TGTGCCAGCAGGACCGGGACTAGCCCAGCCGGGGAGCTGTTTTTT. Residues: CASRTGTSPAGELFF.

The chain couples TRBV25-1 to TRBJ1-2; TRBD1 is a possible D gene (5 bases). The length of the CDR3 is 11 residues. CDR1 is MGHDK and CDR2 is SYGVNS in the germline V gene. The V and J ends lost 5 bases and 7 bases respectively, with 8 bases between them. The CDR3 reads CASSLGVGYTF. CDR3 DNA: TGTGCCAGCAGTTTAGGGGTTGGCTACACCTTC.

The table lists this clone with a count of one. The chain is built from TRBV6-4 and TRBJ2-2; tentatively, D is TRBD2 (6 bases). V was pared by 8 bases and J by 2 bases, with 15 bases between. This CDR3 is built from 15 residues. Per germline, CDR1 MRHNA and CDR2 SNTAGT. The CDR3 loop is CASEPGGENTGELFF. CDR3 nucleotides: TGTGCCAGCGAACCAGGCGGGGAAAACACCGGGGAGCTGTTTTTT.